This T cell receptor (beta chain) came from a study of T-cell reconstitution after alpha-beta-depleted transplantation in children. Researchers prepared the TCRbeta library using unique molecular identifiers, the study reports. TCRdb re-analysed the PCR reads in MiXCR, keeping a single row per CDR3 protein. Of some 340,000 distinct CDR3 sequences detected, about 9.3% appear once; the ten largest clones hold approximately 2.3%. The starting material was PBMCs from the stem cell graft donor, obtained from the stem cell graft. The origin of this receptor is a human donor who donated a stem cell graft to a child with acute lymphoblastic leukemia.

CDR3 amino acids: CASSVDGVSGNTIYF. The CDR3 DNA sequence: TGTGCCAGCAGCGTAGATGGGGTCTCTGGAAACACCATATATTTT. This chain links TRBV9 with TRBJ1-3; D is uncertain. Germline V gives CDR1 SGDLS, CDR2 YYNGEE. The CDR3 has 15 residues. Trimming shortened V by 0 bases and J by 0 bases, and 7 bases separated the two germline ends.